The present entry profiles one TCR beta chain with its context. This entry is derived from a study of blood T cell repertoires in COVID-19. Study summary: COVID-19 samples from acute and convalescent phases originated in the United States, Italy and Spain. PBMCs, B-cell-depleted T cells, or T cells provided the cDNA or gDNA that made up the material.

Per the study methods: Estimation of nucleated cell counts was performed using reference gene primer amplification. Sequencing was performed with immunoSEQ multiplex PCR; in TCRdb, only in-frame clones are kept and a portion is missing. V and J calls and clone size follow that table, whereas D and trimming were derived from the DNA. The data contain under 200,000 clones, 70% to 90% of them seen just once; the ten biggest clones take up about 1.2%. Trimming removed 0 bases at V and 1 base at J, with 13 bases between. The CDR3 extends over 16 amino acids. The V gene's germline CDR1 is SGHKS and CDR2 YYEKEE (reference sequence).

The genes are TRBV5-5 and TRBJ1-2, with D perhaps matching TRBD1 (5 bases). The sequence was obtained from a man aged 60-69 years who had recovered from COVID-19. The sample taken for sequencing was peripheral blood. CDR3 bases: TGTGCCAGCAGCTTGGCCGGTGGACAATTTAACTATGGCTACACCTTC. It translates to CASSLAGGQFNYGYTF.